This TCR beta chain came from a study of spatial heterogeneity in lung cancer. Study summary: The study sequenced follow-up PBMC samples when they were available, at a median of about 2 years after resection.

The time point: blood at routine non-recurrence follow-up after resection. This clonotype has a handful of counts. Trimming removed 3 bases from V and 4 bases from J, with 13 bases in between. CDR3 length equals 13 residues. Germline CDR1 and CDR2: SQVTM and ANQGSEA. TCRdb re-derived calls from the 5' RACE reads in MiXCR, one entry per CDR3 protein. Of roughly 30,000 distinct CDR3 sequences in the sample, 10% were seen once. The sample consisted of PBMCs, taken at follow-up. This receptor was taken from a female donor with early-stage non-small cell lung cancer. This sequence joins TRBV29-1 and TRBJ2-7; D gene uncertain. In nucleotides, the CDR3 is TGCAGCGTTGAGGGCAAAGGCTATTACGAGCAGTACTTC. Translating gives CSVEGKGYYEQYF.